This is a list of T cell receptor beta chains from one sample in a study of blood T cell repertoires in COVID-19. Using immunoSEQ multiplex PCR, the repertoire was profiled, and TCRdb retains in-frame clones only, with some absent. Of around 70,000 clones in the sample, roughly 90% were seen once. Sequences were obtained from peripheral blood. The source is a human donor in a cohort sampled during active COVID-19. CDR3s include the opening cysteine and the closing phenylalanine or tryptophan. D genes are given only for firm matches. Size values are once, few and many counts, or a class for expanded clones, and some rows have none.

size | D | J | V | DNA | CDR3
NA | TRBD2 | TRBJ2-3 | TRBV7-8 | TGTGCCAGCAGCGTGCTAGCGGGGAGCACAGATACGCAGTATTTT | CASSVLAGSTDTQYF
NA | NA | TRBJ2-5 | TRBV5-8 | TGTGCCAGCAGCGCCACCGGGACTCATAAGTACTTC | CASSATGTHKYF
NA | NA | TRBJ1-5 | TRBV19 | TGTGCCAGTAGTATACAGGTTAATCAGCCCCAGCATTTT | CASSIQVNQPQHF
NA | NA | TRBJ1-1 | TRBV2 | TGTGCCAGCAGCTCTGGAGAGTCGGGCGGGACTGAAGCTTTCTTT | CASSSGESGGTEAFF
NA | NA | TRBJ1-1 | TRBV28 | TGTGCCAGCAGTTCCCCTACGGGGGCAACGGGAGGTTCCACTGAAGCTTTCTTT | CASSSPTGATGGSTEAFF
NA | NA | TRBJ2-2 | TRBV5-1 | TGCGCCAGCACCTCAACATGGGACTACACCGGGGAGCTGTTTTTT | CASTSTWDYTGELFF
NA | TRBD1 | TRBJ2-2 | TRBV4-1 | TGCGCCAGCAGCCAAGCTAGACAGGGTCGTGGCACCGGGGAGCTGTTTTTT | CASSQARQGRGTGELFF
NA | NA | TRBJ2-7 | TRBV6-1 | TGTGCCAGCAGTGATGCCCCGGGACTTTTGGCTACCGCCTACGAGCAGTACTTC | CASSDAPGLLATAYEQYF
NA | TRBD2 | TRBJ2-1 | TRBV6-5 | TGTGCCAGCTACCCCTTTAGCGGGAGTGGGGATGAGCAGTTCTTC | CASYPFSGSGDEQFF
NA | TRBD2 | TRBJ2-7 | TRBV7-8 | TGTGCCAGCAGCTCCATAGTGACTAGCGTGAACTACGAGCAGTACTTC | CASSSIVTSVNYEQYF
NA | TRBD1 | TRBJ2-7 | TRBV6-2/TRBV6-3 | TGTGCCAGCAGTCCCGGGGGACAGGGGGACTACGAGCAGTACTTC | CASSPGGQGDYEQYF
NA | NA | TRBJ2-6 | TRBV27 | TGTGCCAGCTCGGACAAGTCCTTGAGGGCCAACGTCCTGACTTTC | CASSDKSLRANVLTF
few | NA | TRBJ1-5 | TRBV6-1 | TGTGCCAGCAGTGAAGCGTCGGGTAGCAATCAGCCCCAGCATTTT | CASSEASGSNQPQHF
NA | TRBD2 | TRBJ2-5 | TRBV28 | TGTGCCAGCGATGCTAGGGAGGGGAGCCAAGAGACCCAGTACTTC | CASDAREGSQETQYF
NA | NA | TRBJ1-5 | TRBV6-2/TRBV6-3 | TGTGCCAGCAGTCGGGGTAATCAGCCCCAGCATTTT | CASSRGNQPQHF
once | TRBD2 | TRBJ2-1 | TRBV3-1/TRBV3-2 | TGTGCCAGCAGCCTTGGACTAGCGGAGATATACAATGAGCAGTTCTTC | CASSLGLAEIYNEQFF
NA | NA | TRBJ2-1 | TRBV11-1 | TGTGCCAGCAGCTCCGTCCGGCGGTTCTCCTACAATGAGCAGTTCTTC | CASSSVRRFSYNEQFF
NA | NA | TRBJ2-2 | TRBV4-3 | TGCGCCAGCAGCCAAGAGGAGCCGAACACCGGGGAGCTGTTTTTT | CASSQEEPNTGELFF
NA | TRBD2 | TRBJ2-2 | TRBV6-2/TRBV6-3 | TGTGCCAGCAGCTTGGGAGGGAGGCAGGTCGTCGGGGAGCTGTTTTTT | CASSLGGRQVVGELFF
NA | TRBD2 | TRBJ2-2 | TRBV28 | TGTGCCAGCAGTTCCCATAGCGGGAGCGGGACCGGGGAGCTGTTTTTT | CASSSHSGSGTGELFF
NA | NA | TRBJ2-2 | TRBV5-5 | TGTGCCAGCAGCTTAAGGTCGAGCGGGCCCGGGGAGCTGTTTTTT | CASSLRSSGPGELFF
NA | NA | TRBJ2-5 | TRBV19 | TGTGCCAGTAGTATAGGTCCGCAGGAGACCCAGTACTTC | CASSIGPQETQYF
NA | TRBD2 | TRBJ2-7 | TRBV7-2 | TGTGCCAGCAGCTTTGTAACGGGAGGGCCGGCCTACGAGCAGTACTTC | CASSFVTGGPAYEQYF
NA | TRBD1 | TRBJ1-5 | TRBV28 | TGTGCCAGCAGTTTACGGCGACAGGGACGGGTGAGGCAGCCCCAGCATTTT | CASSLRRQGRVRQPQHF
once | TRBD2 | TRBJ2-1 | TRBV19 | TGTGCCAGTAGTATAGGCCGGGAGGGCTCCAATGAGCAGTTCTTC | CASSIGREGSNEQFF
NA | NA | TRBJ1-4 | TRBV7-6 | TGTGCCAGCAGCGAGATGACACGGCTAAATGAAAAACTGTTTTTT | CASSEMTRLNEKLFF
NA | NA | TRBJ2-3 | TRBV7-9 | TGTGCCAGCAGCTTATGGGGGGAGCTCACAGATACGCAGTATTTT | CASSLWGELTDTQYF
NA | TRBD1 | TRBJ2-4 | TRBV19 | TGTGCCAGTAGTAGACAGGGCTGGGAAAACATTCAGTACTTC | CASSRQGWENIQYF
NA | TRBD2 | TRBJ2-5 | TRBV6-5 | TGTGCCATAGGGACTAGCGGGATTGAGACCCAGTACTTC | CAIGTSGIETQYF
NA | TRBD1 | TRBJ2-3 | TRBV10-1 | TGCGCCAGCAGTTCCGGACAGGGCTCAGATACGCAGTATTTT | CASSSGQGSDTQYF
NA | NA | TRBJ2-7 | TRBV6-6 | TGTGCCAGCAGTTCTGCCTACGAGCAGTACTTC | CASSSAYEQYF
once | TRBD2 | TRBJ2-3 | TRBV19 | TGTGCCAGTAGTATTCCACAGATACTAGCGGGAGCAGATACGCAGTATTTT | CASSIPQILAGADTQYF
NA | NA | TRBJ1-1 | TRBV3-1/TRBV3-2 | TGTGCCAGCAGCCCCGACAGTAACACTGAAGCTTTCTTT | CASSPDSNTEAFF